The rows below give T cell receptor beta chains drawn from one sample of a study of T cells in Graves' hyperthyroidism and ophthalmopathy. TCRdb analysed the multiplex PCR reads with MiXCR anew, one entry per CDR3 protein. This table holds over 500,000 distinct CDR3 sequences, around 16% found once. The specimen sequenced was blood. The receptors were sampled from a woman younger than 45 with Graves' ophthalmopathy. CDR3s include the opening cysteine and the closing phenylalanine or tryptophan. A D gene is named only where the DNA matches it firmly. Part of the rows lack a size; the others show once, few, many or a class for expanded clones.

v_gene,d_gene,j_gene,abundance,CDR3aa,CDR3nt
TRBV20-1,NA,TRBJ2-1,NA,CSTLYPTSYNEQFF,TGCAGTACTCTATACCCGACCTCCTACAATGAGCAGTTCTTC
TRBV2,NA,TRBJ2-1,many,CASSDITKSYNEQFF,TGTGCCAGCAGTGATATAACCAAATCCTACAATGAGCAGTTCTTC
TRBV20-1,NA,TRBJ2-7,many,CSETSAGTYEQYF,TGCAGTGAGACGTCGGCGGGAACCTACGAGCAGTACTTC
TRBV2,TRBD2,TRBJ2-1,many,CASSEHRLAGRNEQFF,TGTGCCAGCAGTGAGCATCGACTAGCGGGCCGCAATGAGCAGTTCTTC
TRBV2,TRBD2,TRBJ2-5,many,CASSTQAGGGETQYF,TGTGCCAGCAGTACTCAAGCGGGAGGAGGGGAGACCCAGTACTTC
TRBV6-6,NA,TRBJ1-5,NA,CASSYSTGNHQPQHF,TGTGCCAGCAGTTACTCTACCGGAAACCATCAGCCCCAGCATTTT
TRBV11-2,NA,TRBJ2-2,NA,CASSLDVLAANTGELFF,TGTGCCAGCAGCTTAGATGTGCTAGCTGCGAACACCGGGGAGCTGTTTTTT
TRBV11-2,TRBD1,TRBJ1-1,many,CASSHQGQFNTEAFF,TGTGCCAGCAGCCACCAGGGACAGTTCAACACTGAAGCTTTCTTT
TRBV9,TRBD2,TRBJ2-1,NA,CASSVTSVPSLNEQFF,TGTGCCAGCAGCGTCACTAGCGTACCCTCACTGAATGAGCAGTTCTTC
TRBV11-2,NA,TRBJ2-5,many,CASSENRVLETQYF,TGTGCCAGCAGCGAAAACAGGGTTTTGGAGACCCAGTACTTC
TRBV29-1,TRBD2,TRBJ2-3,many,CSATSGRENTDTQYF,TGCAGCGCGACCTCCGGGCGGGAGAACACAGATACGCAGTATTTT
TRBV4-1,NA,TRBJ2-3,many,CASSQDKRSTDTQYF,TGCGCCAGCAGCCAAGATAAGCGGAGCACAGATACGCAGTATTTT
TRBV20-1,NA,TRBJ2-3,many,CSARDGRGTDTQYF,TGCAGTGCTAGAGATGGCCGGGGGACAGATACGCAGTATTTT
TRBV12-3/TRBV12-4,NA,TRBJ2-5,many,CASSLDSARETQYF,TGTGCCAGCAGTTTAGATTCGGCGAGGGAGACCCAGTACTTC
TRBV28,NA,TRBJ1-3,many,CASSLGNTIYF,TGTGCCAGCAGTTTGGGTAACACCATATATTTT
TRBV7-6,TRBD2,TRBJ2-7,many,CASSLAPGTRVYEQYF,TGTGCCAGCAGCTTAGCTCCCGGGACTAGAGTTTACGAGCAGTACTTC
TRBV20-1,TRBD1,TRBJ2-2,few,CSAQGQGAINAGELFF,TGCAGTGCCCAAGGACAGGGGGCGATTAATGCCGGGGAGCTGTTTTTT
TRBV20-1,NA,TRBJ2-4,many,CSASNRGGAFNIQYF,TGCAGTGCTAGTAATCGGGGTGGAGCGTTTAACATTCAGTACTTC
TRBV5-1,NA,TRBJ2-5,NA,CASSPIADQETQYF,TGCGCCAGCAGCCCAATAGCGGACCAAGAGACCCAGTACTTC
TRBV20-1,TRBD2,TRBJ2-3,NA,CSAQPGLAGLRTDTQYF,TGCAGTGCTCAACCGGGACTAGCGGGATTACGCACAGATACGCAGTATTTT
TRBV28,TRBD2,TRBJ2-7,NA,CASFPLAGGTTYEQYF,TGTGCCAGCTTCCCTCTAGCGGGGGGTACAACCTACGAGCAGTACTTC
TRBV18,TRBD1,TRBJ2-1,NA,CASSGDRAAFF,TGTGCCAGCTCAGGGGACAGGGCAGCGTTCTTC
TRBV28,NA,TRBJ1-3,many,CASSSTGPSGNTIYF,TGTGCCAGCAGTTCGACAGGTCCCTCTGGAAACACCATATATTTT
TRBV19,NA,TRBJ2-1,NA,CASNPSRGHNEQFF,TGTGCCAGTAACCCTTCGAGGGGACACAATGAGCAGTTCTTC
TRBV20-1,NA,TRBJ2-7,once,CSGGTSTIDQYF,TGCAGTGGGGGGACTTCCACTATAGATCAGTACTTC
TRBV28,NA,TRBJ2-2,NA,CASSSILTGELFF,TGTGCCAGCAGTTCAATTTTAACCGGGGAGCTGTTTTTT
TRBV18,NA,TRBJ1-1,NA,CASSPPGWGGTEAFF,TGTGCCAGCTCACCACCTGGGTGGGGTGGCACTGAAGCTTTCTTT
TRBV29-1,TRBD1,TRBJ2-7,NA,CSAEDRGNEQYF,TGCAGCGCCGAGGACAGGGGTAATGAGCAGTACTTC
TRBV2,NA,TRBJ2-1,many,CASSEAAGSKFF,TGTGCCAGCAGTGAAGCGGCGGGAAGTAAGTTCTTC
TRBV20-1,NA,TRBJ2-1,many,CSARAPTIYEQFF,TGCAGTGCTAGGGCACCGACGATCTATGAGCAGTTCTTC
TRBV6-4,NA,TRBJ1-6,NA,CASSVTFNSPLHF,TGTGCCAGCAGTGTCACCTTCAATTCACCCCTCCACTTT
TRBV5-1,TRBD2,TRBJ2-1,many,CASSLAGSGGNEQFF,TGCGCCAGCAGCTTGGCAGGTAGCGGGGGGAATGAGCAGTTCTTC
TRBV24-1,NA,TRBJ1-5,NA,CATSAPGVGNQPQHF,TGTGCCACCAGTGCGCCAGGGGTGGGCAATCAGCCCCAGCATTTT
TRBV7-8,NA,TRBJ2-1,NA,CASSLFGRSSYNEQFF,TGTGCCAGCAGCCTCTTCGGGCGGAGCTCCTACAATGAGCAGTTCTTC
TRBV6-2/TRBV6-3,NA,TRBJ2-5,many,CASRNPGGQETQYF,TGTGCCAGCAGAAACCCCGGGGGCCAAGAGACCCAGTACTTC
TRBV7-3,TRBD2,TRBJ2-3,many,CASSSTSGSGTDTQYF,TGTGCCAGCAGCTCAACTAGCGGGAGTGGGACAGATACGCAGTATTTT
TRBV5-6,NA,TRBJ2-7,many,CASGRVEKDYEQYF,TGTGCCAGCGGAAGGGTTGAAAAAGACTACGAGCAGTACTTC
TRBV30,NA,TRBJ2-7,many,CAWSGLGSYEQYF,TGTGCCTGGAGTGGGCTAGGTTCCTACGAGCAGTACTTC
TRBV27,TRBD1,TRBJ2-2,few,CASSPDRAAAGELFF,TGTGCCAGCAGTCCGGACAGGGCTGCGGCCGGGGAGCTGTTTTTT
TRBV5-6,NA,TRBJ1-1,many,CASSLQSRPLNTEAFF,TGTGCCAGCAGCTTGCAAAGTCGCCCGTTGAACACTGAAGCTTTCTTT
TRBV5-1,NA,TRBJ2-1,many,CASSGGLGGRNEQFF,TGCGCCAGCAGCGGAGGCCTCGGGGGTCGCAATGAGCAGTTCTTC
TRBV4-3,NA,TRBJ1-5,NA,CASSLHGDGNQPQHF,TGCGCCAGCAGCCTCCATGGGGATGGCAATCAGCCCCAGCATTTT
TRBV7-3,NA,TRBJ2-2,few,CASSIGLGELFF,TGTGCCAGCAGCATAGGTCTCGGGGAGCTGTTTTTT
TRBV18,TRBD1,TRBJ2-5,NA,CASSPNRGPRETQYF,TGTGCCAGCTCACCGAACAGGGGGCCCAGAGAGACCCAGTACTTC
TRBV28,NA,TRBJ2-7,NA,CASSWGRAPYEQYF,TGTGCCAGCAGTTGGGGCAGGGCCCCCTACGAGCAGTACTTC
TRBV9,NA,TRBJ1-5,few,CASSVGDLYQPQHF,TGTGCCAGCAGCGTGGGAGACCTTTATCAGCCCCAGCATTTT
TRBV30,NA,TRBJ2-7,NA,CAWSISSATYERYF,TGTGCCTGGAGTATTAGTAGCGCCACATACGAGCGGTACTTC
TRBV5-5,NA,TRBJ2-7,NA,CASSIASMTFYEQYF,TGTGCCAGCAGCATAGCCTCAATGACCTTCTACGAGCAGTACTTC
TRBV6-2/TRBV6-3,NA,TRBJ2-7,many,CASSASRGLTYEQYF,TGTGCCAGCAGCGCCTCGAGAGGGCTAACCTACGAGCAGTACTTC
TRBV29-1,NA,TRBJ1-1,many,CTTRGGQRNTEAFF,TGCACCACCCGGGGGGGCCAGAGGAACACTGAAGCTTTCTTT
TRBV7-2,TRBD2,TRBJ2-1,many,CASSYREGLNNEQFF,TGTGCCAGCAGCTACCGGGAGGGGCTCAACAATGAGCAGTTCTTC
TRBV11-1,NA,TRBJ2-7,many,CASSSRDGSSYEQYF,TGTGCCAGCAGCTCCCGGGACGGAAGCTCCTACGAGCAGTACTTC
TRBV20-1,TRBD2,TRBJ2-1,many,CSVRAGGFYNEQFF,TGCAGTGTCCGTGCGGGAGGGTTTTACAATGAGCAGTTCTTC
TRBV20-1,NA,TRBJ2-3,many,CSASRASTDTQYF,TGCAGTGCTAGCAGGGCGAGCACAGATACGCAGTATTTT
TRBV3-2,NA,TRBJ2-1,few,CASSQGPLADTYNEQFF,TGTGCCAGCAGCCAAGGTCCCCTAGCGGATACATACAATGAGCAGTTCTTC
TRBV20-1,TRBD2,TRBJ2-3,many,CSARRLAGGVGTQYF,TGCAGTGCTAGACGACTAGCGGGAGGAGTTGGTACGCAGTATTTT
TRBV12-3/TRBV12-4,NA,TRBJ2-7,few,CASSPDSGYEQYF,TGTGCCAGCAGCCCTGACAGCGGGTACGAGCAGTACTTC
TRBV28,NA,TRBJ1-5,many,CASSWHSGQSNQPQHF,TGTGCCAGCAGTTGGCACTCTGGACAGAGCAATCAGCCCCAGCATTTT
TRBV10-3,TRBD1,TRBJ1-2,NA,CATAATGANYGYTF,TGTGCCACGGCAGCAACAGGGGCGAACTATGGCTACACCTTC
TRBV5-1,NA,TRBJ2-5,few,CASSLSLGVQETQYF,TGCGCCAGCAGCCTCTCCCTGGGGGTTCAAGAGACCCAGTACTTC